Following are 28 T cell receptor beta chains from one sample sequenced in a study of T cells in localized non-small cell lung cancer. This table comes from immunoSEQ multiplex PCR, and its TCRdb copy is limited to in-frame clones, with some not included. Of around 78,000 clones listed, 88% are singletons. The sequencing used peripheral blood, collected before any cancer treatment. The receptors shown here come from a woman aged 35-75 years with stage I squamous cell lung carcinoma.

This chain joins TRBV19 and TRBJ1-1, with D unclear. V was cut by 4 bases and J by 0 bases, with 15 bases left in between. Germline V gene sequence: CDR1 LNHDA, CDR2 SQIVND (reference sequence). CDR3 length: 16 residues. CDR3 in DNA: TGTGCCAGTAGTACCACCCGGAATCTAATGAACACTGAAGCTTTCTTT. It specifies CASSTTRNLMNTEAFF. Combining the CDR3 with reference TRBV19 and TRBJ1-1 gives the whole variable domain DGGITQSPKYLFRKEGQNVTLSCEQNLNHDAMYWYRQDPGQGLRLIYYSQIVNDFQKGDIAEGYSVSREKKESFPLTVTSAQKNPTAFYLCASSTTRNLMNTEAFFGQGTRLTVV.

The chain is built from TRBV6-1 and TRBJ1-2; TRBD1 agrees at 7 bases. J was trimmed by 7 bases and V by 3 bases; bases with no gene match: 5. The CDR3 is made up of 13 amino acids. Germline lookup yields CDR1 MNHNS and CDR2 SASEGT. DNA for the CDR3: TGTGCCAGCAGTGAGGAACAGGGGAGTGGCTACACCTTC. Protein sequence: CASSEEQGSGYTF.

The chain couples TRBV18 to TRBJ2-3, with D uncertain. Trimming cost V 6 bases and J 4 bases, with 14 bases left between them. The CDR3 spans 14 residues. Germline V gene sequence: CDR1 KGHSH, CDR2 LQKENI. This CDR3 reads CASSSSGWADTQYF. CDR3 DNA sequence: TGTGCCAGCTCCTCCTCAGGCTGGGCAGATACGCAGTATTTT.

CDR3 amino acids: CAGGSYSNQPQHF. The CDR3 DNA is TGTGCCGGAGGTTCTTATAGCAATCAGCCCCAGCATTTT. The gene calls are TRBV19 and TRBJ1-5, with D hard to call. Germline CDR1 is LNHDA and CDR2 is SQIVND (reference sequence). V was pared by 11 bases and J by 0 bases, with 11 bases between. The CDR3 consists of 13 residues.

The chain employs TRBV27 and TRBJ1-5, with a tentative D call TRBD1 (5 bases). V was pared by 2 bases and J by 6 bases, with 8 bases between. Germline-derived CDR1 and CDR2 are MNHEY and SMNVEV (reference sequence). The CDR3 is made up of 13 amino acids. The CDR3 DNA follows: TGTGCCAGCAGTTTAGGCAGGGCTCAGCCCCAGCATTTT. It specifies CASSLGRAQPQHF.

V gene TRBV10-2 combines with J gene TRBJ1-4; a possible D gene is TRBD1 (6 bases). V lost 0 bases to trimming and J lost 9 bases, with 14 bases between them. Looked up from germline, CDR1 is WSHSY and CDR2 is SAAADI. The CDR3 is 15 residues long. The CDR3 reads CASSESRGAEKKLFF. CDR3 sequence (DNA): TGCGCCAGCAGTGAGTCTCGGGGGGCTGAGAAAAAACTGTTTTTT.

CDR3 nucleotides: TGTGCCAGCAGTGACTCGAGTACCGGGGAGCTGTTTTTT. Encoded protein: CASSDSSTGELFF. V gene TRBV6-4 combines with J gene TRBJ2-2; D ambiguous. Trimming took 0 bases from V and 5 from J, leaving 4 bases between them. Germline CDR1 reads MRHNA; CDR2 reads SNTAGT. CDR3 length: 13 residues.

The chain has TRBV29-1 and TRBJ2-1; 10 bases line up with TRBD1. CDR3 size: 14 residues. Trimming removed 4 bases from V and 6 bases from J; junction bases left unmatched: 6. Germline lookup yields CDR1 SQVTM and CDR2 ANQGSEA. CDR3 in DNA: TGCAGCGTTGTCCGGGACAGGGGTATCAATGAGCAGTTCTTC. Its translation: CSVVRDRGINEQFF.

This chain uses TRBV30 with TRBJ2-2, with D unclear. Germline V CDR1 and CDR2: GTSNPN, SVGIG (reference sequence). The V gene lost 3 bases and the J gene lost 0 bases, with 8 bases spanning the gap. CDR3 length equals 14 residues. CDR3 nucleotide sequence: TGTGCCTGGAGGTTCACAGCGAACACCGGGGAGCTGTTTTTT. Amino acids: CAWRFTANTGELFF.

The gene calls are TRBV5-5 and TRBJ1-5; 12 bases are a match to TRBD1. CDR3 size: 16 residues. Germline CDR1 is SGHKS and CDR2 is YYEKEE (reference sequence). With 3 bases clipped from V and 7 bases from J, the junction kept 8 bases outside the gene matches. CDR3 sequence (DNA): TGTGCCAGCAGCTCCACCGGGACAGGGGGCCGACAGCCCCAGCATTTT. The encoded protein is CASSSTGTGGRQPQHF.

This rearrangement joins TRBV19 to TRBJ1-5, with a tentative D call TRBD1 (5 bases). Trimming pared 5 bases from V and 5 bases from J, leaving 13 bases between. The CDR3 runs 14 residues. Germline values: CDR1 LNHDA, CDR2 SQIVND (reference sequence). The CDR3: CASSFWGTDQPQHF. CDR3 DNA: TGTGCCAGTAGTTTTTGGGGCACAGATCAGCCCCAGCATTTT. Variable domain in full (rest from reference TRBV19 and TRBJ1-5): DGGITQSPKYLFRKEGQNVTLSCEQNLNHDAMYWYRQDPGQGLRLIYYSQIVNDFQKGDIAEGYSVSREKKESFPLTVTSAQKNPTAFYLCASSFWGTDQPQHFGDGTRLSIL.

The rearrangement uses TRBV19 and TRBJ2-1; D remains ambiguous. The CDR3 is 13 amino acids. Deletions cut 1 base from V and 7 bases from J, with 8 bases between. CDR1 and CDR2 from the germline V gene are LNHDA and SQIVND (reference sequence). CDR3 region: CASSIGLLNEQFF. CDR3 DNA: TGTGCCAGTAGTATAGGGCTCCTGAATGAGCAGTTCTTC.

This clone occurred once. The CDR3 sequence: CASQRITKNIQYF. CDR3 in DNA: TGTGCCAGTCAGAGGATAACCAAAAACATTCAGTACTTC. V gene TRBV6-5 combines with J gene TRBJ2-4; no clear D. V was clipped by 9 bases and J by 2 bases, with 11 bases between them. The CDR3 consists of 13 residues. Germline lookup yields CDR1 MNHEY and CDR2 SVGAGI.

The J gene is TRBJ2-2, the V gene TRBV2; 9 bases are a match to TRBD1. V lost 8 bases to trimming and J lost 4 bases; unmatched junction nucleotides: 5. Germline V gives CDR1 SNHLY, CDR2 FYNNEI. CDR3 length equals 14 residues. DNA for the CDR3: TGTGCCAGCCAGGGACAGGGAGGCACCGGGGAGCTGTTTTTT. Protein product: CASQGQGGTGELFF.

This CDR3 is CASRSGTGGNEQYF. The DNA of the CDR3 is TGTGCCAGCAGGTCCGGGACAGGGGGCAACGAGCAGTACTTC. This chain uses TRBV6-6 with TRBJ2-7; TRBD1 agrees at 12 bases. Per germline, CDR1 MNHNY and CDR2 SVGAGI (reference sequence). The CDR3 length is 14 residues. Losses at the gene ends were 6 bases for V and 5 bases for J; bases not matched to a gene: 5.

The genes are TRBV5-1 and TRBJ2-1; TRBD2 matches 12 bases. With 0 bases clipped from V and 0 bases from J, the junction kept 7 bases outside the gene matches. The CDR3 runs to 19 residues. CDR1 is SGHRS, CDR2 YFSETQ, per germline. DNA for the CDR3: TGCGCCAGCAGCTTGGAACTAGCGGGGGGCCGGAGCTCCTACAATGAGCAGTTCTTC. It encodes CASSLELAGGRSSYNEQFF.

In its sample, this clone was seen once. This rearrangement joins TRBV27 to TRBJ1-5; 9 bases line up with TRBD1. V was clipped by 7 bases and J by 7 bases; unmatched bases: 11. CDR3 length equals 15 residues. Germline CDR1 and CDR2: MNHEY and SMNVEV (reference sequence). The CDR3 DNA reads TGTGCCAGCAACGCCGGGACAGGGACAGGGCAGCCCCAGCATTTT. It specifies CASNAGTGTGQPQHF.

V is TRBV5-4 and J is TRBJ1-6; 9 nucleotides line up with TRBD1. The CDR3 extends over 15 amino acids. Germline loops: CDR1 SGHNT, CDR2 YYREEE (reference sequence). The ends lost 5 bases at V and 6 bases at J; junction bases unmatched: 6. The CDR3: CASSPTGGGNSPLHF. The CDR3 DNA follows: TGTGCCAGCAGTCCAACAGGGGGCGGTAATTCACCCCTCCACTTT.

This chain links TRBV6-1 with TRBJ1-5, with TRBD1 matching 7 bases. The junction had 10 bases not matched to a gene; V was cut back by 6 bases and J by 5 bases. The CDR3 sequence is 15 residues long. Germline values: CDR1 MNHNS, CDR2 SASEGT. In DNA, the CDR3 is TGTGCCAGCAGCGAACCGGGACAGTGGGATCAGCCCCAGCATTTT. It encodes CASSEPGQWDQPQHF.

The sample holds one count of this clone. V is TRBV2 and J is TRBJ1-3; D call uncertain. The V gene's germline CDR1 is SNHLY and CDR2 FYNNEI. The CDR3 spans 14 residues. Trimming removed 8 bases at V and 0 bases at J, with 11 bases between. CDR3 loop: CASVKSSSGNTIYF. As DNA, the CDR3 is TGTGCCAGCGTGAAATCCAGCTCTGGAAACACCATATATTTT.

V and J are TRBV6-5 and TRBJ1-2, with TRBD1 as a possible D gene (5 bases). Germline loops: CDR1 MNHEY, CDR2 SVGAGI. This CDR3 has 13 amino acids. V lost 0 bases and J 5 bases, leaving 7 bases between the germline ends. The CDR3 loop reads CASSYSGGYGYTF. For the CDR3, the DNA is TGTGCCAGCAGTTACTCGGGGGGTTATGGCTACACCTTC.

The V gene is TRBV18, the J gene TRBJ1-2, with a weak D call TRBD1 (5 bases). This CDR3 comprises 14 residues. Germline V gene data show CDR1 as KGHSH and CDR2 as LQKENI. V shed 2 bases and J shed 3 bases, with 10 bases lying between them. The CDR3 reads CASSPGTGDYGYTF. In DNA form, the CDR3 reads TGTGCCAGCTCACCAGGGACGGGGGACTATGGCTACACCTTC.

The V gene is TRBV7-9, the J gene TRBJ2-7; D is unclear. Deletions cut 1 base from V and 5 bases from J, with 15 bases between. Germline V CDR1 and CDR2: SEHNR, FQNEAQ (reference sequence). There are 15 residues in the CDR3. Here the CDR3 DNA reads TGTGCCAGCAGCTTAGGTGCCAGCCAAATGCACGAGCAGTACTTC. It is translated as CASSLGASQMHEQYF.

The chain's CDR3 is CASSETGQGYEQYF. The CDR3 DNA follows: TGTGCCAGCAGTGAGACCGGACAGGGCTACGAGCAGTACTTC. The V and J genes are TRBV6-1 and TRBJ2-7; the match to TRBD1 covers 8 bases. V lost 3 bases and J lost 3; bases outside the gene matches: 4. The CDR3 consists of 14 residues. Germline values: CDR1 MNHNS, CDR2 SASEGT.

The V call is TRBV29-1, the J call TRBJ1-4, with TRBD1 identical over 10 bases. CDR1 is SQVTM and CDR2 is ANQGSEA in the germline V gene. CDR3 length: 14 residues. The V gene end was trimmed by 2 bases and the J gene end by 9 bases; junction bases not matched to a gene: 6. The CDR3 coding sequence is TGCAGCGTTGAATTGGGACAGGGGTTGAAAAAACTGTTTTTT. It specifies CSVELGQGLKKLFF.

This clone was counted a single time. The CDR3 sequence is CASSTPQGGSLYTQYF. CDR3 coding DNA: TGTGCCAGTAGTACGCCCCAAGGGGGTTCATTGTATACGCAGTATTTT. The chain uses TRBV19 and TRBJ2-3; D might be TRBD1 (6 bases). The CDR3 extends over 16 amino acids. CDR1 is LNHDA, CDR2 SQIVND, per germline (reference sequence). V was clipped by 4 bases and J by 7 bases, with 21 bases between them.

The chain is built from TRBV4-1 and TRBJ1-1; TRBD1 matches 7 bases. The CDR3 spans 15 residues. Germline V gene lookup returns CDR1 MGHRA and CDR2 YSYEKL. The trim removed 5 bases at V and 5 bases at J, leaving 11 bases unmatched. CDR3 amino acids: CASSSNRGGGTEAFF. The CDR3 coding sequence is TGCGCCAGCAGCTCTAACAGGGGCGGGGGGACTGAAGCTTTCTTT.

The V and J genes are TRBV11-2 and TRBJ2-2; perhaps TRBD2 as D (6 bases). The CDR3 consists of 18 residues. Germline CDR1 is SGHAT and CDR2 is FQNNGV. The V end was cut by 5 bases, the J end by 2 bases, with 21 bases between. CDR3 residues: CASSHPFGGPGNTGELFF. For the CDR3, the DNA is TGTGCCAGCAGCCACCCCTTCGGAGGGCCGGGAAACACCGGGGAGCTGTTTTTT.